This T cell receptor beta chain was found in a study of T cells in Graves' hyperthyroidism and ophthalmopathy. Only a few counts were recorded for this clonotype. Its antigen is currently unknown. The study enrolled patients aged 18 to 65 with newly diagnosed hyperthyroidism of under 2 months' duration. Clinical symptoms, serum thyroxine and TRAb, thyroid ultrasound and orbital computed tomography were used for the diagnoses. Study-wide findings and caveats: The model anticipated ophthalmopathy a median approximately 6.6 months pre-onset. Blood also held most thyroid clonotypes expanded beyond 0.001.

RNA transcripts yielded amplified TCR beta CDR3 regions. Researchers ran a first-round RT-PCR on the TCR CDR3 using the HTBI primer set. MiXCR, run by TCRdb on the multiplex PCR reads, gives a single entry per CDR3 protein. The sample holds fewer than 900,000 distinct CDR3 sequences, over 15% seen once. This TCR came from a woman aged 50 to 65 with Graves' hyperthyroidism that later progressed to Graves' ophthalmopathy. The material sequenced was blood.

CDR3 sequence reads: CSARTGAYTEAFF. As DNA, the CDR3 is TGCAGTGCTCGGACAGGGGCATACACTGAAGCTTTCTTT. J is TRBJ1-1 and V is TRBV20-1; 9 positions agree with TRBD1. This CDR3 spans 13 amino acids. Per the germline V gene, CDR1 is DFQATT and CDR2 is SNEGSKA (reference sequence). Trimming cost V 5 bases and J 3 bases; bases outside gene matches: 4.